These 8 T cell receptor beta chains were all obtained from the same sample, sequenced in a study of T cell repertoires in cytomegalovirus infection. One entry per CDR3 protein results from TCRdb running MiXCR on the reads. In the table there are around 180,000 distinct CDR3 sequences, approximately 30% of which are singletons. The sequenced material came from PBMCs. Every receptor here comes from a human donor in good health (CMV status not recorded). Some clones in this sample may be carry-over from other donors' samples.

This clonotype was observed at least ten times. The chain couples TRBV12-5 to TRBJ1-1; D may be TRBD1 (6 bases). CDR3 size: 14 residues. Per germline, CDR1 LGHNT and CDR2 FRNRAP. The V and J ends lost 3 bases and 0 bases respectively, with 8 bases between them. The CDR3 bases are TGTGCTAGTGGTTTAGACAGGCTGAACACTGAAGCTTTCTTT. Protein product: CASGLDRLNTEAFF.

This sequence joins TRBV6-5 and TRBJ2-7, with 9 bases fitting TRBD1. Germline lookup yields CDR1 MNHEY and CDR2 SVGAGI. CDR3 length: 14 residues. Losses at the gene ends were 5 bases for V and 5 bases for J; bases not matched to a gene: 7. CDR3 in amino acids: CASSRGQGRDEQYF. CDR3 bases: TGTGCCAGCAGTAGGGGACAGGGTAGGGACGAGCAGTACTTC.

In this sample, this clonotype turned up a few times. The chain recombines TRBV7-9 with TRBJ1-6; D unclear. Trimming took 0 bases from V and 9 from J, leaving 15 bases between them. From germline, CDR1 is SEHNR and CDR2 FQNEAQ (reference sequence). The CDR3 totals 16 residues. The CDR3: CASSLAGGLLSSPLHF. The CDR3 nucleotides read TGTGCCAGCAGCTTAGCGGGTGGGCTTCTTTCTTCACCCCTCCACTTT.

The V gene is TRBV6-2 or TRBV6-3, the J gene TRBJ1-1; 8 bases match TRBD1. CDR1 is MNHEY, CDR2 SVGEGT, per germline. The CDR3 runs to 15 residues. V gave up 6 bases and J gave up 0 bases; unmatched junction bases: 6. The CDR3 loop is CASRTGVALNTEAFF. CDR3 DNA sequence: TGTGCCAGCAGGACAGGGGTAGCATTGAACACTGAAGCTTTCTTT.

The rearrangement uses TRBV19 and TRBJ2-3; no clear D. V lost 3 bases and J lost 0, with 10 bases in between. The CDR3 runs 15 residues. Germline V gene sequence: CDR1 LNHDA, CDR2 SQIVND (reference sequence). As DNA, the CDR3 is TGTGCCAGTAGTATGGAACACTCTAGCACAGATACGCAGTATTTT. Encoded protein: CASSMEHSSTDTQYF.

This clonotype was detected ten times or more. V usage is TRBV11-1 and J usage is TRBJ1-1; D is uncertain. Trimming removed 3 bases from V and 3 bases from J, with 14 bases in between. CDR1 and CDR2 (germline): SGHAT, FQDESV (reference sequence). The CDR3 length is 15 residues. The CDR3 sequence is CASSFEGRSDTEAFF. CDR3 nucleotide sequence: TGTGCCAGCAGCTTTGAAGGGAGGTCCGACACTGAAGCTTTCTTT.

For this clonotype: One end of the junction does not line up with germline, which may come from a read error. This chain joins TRBV5-1 and TRBJ2-1; TRBD2 matches 8 bases. CDR3 length: 16 residues. CDR1 and CDR2 (germline): SGHRS, YFSETQ. This CDR3 reads CASRGGGSSMYNKQFF. In DNA, the CDR3 is TGCGCCAGCCGCGGCGGGGGGTCCTCCATGTACAATAAGCAGTTCTTC.

V usage is TRBV12-3 or TRBV12-4 and J usage is TRBJ2-3; perhaps TRBD2 as D (5 bases). The CDR3 covers 14 residues. The V and J ends lost 3 bases and 4 bases respectively, with 11 bases between them. CDR3: CASSFLRGADTQYF. For the CDR3, the DNA is TGTGCCAGCAGTTTTCTACGGGGTGCAGATACGCAGTATTTT.